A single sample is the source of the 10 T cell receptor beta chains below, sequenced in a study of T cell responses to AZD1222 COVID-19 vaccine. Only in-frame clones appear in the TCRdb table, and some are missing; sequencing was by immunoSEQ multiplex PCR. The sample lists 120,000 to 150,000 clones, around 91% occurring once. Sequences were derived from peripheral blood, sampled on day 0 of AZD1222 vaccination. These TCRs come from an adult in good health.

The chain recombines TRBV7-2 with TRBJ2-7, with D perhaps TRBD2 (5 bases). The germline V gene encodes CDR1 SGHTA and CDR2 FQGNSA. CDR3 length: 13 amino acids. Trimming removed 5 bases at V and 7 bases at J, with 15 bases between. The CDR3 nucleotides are TGTGCCAGCAGCCGCCCGGGGATTGGTGAGCAGTACTTC. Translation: CASSRPGIGEQYF.

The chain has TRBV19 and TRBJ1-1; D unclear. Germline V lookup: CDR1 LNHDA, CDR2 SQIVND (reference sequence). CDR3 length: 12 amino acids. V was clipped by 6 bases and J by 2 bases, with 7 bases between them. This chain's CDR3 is CASREGNTEAFF. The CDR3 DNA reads TGTGCCAGTAGGGAGGGAAACACTGAAGCTTTCTTT. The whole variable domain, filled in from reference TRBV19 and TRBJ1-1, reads DGGITQSPKYLFRKEGQNVTLSCEQNLNHDAMYWYRQDPGQGLRLIYYSQIVNDFQKGDIAEGYSVSREKKESFPLTVTSAQKNPTAFYLCASREGNTEAFFGQGTRLTVV.

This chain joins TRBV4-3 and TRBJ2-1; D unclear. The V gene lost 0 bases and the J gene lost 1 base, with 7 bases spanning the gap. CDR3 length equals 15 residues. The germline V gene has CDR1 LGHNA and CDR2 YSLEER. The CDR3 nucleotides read TGCGCCAGCAGCCAAGAAAGGTTTTCCTACAATGAGCAGTTCTTC. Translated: CASSQERFSYNEQFF.

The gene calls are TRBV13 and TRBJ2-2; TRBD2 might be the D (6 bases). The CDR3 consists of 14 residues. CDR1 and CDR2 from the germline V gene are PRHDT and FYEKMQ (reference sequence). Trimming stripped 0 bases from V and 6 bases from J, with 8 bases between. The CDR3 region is CASSLGREAGELFF. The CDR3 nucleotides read TGTGCCAGCAGCTTAGGGCGGGAAGCCGGGGAGCTGTTTTTT.

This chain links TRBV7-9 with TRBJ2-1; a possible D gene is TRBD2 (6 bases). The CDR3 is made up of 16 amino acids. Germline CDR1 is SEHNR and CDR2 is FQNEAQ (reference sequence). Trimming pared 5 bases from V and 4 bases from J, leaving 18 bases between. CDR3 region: CASSPSIRGGYNEQFF. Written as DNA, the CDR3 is TGTGCCAGCAGCCCCTCGATCCGTGGGGGGTACAATGAGCAGTTCTTC.

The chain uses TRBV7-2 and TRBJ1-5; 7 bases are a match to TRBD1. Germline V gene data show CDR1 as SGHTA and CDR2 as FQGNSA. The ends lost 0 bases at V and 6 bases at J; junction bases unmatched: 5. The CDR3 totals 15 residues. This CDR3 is CASSLAAGGSQPQHF. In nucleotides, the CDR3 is TGTGCCAGCAGCTTAGCCGCAGGGGGGAGTCAGCCCCAGCATTTT.

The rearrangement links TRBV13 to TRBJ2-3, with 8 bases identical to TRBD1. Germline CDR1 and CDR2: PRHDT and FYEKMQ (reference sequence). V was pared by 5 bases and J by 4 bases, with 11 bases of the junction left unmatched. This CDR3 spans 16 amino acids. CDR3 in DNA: TGTGCCAGCAGCCGGCGGACAGGGTATGTGGCAGATACGCAGTATTTT. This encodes CASSRRTGYVADTQYF.

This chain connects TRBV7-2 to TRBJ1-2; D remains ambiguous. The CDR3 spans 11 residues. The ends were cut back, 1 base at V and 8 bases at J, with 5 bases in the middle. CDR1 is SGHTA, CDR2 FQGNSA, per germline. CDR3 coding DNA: TGTGCCAGCAGCTTAGGGAACGGCTACACCTTC. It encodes CASSLGNGYTF. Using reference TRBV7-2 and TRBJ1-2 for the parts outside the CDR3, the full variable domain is GAGVSQSPSNKVTEKGKDVELRCDPISGHTALYWYRQSLGQGLEFLIYFQGNSAPDKSGLPSDRFSAERTGGSVSTLTIQRTQQEDSAVYLCASSLGNGYTFGSGTRLTVV.

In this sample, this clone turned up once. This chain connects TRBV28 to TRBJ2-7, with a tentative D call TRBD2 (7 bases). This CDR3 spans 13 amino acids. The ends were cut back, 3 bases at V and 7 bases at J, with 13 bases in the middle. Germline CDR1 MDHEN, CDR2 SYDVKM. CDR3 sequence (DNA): TGTGCCAGCAGTTTCGTGGGGGGGGCGGAGCAGTACTTC. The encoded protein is CASSFVGGAEQYF.

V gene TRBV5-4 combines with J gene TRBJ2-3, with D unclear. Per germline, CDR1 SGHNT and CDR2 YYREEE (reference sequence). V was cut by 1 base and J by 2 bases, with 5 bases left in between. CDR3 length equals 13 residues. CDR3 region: CASSLPTTDTQYF. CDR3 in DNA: TGTGCCAGCAGCTTGCCTACCACAGATACGCAGTATTTT.